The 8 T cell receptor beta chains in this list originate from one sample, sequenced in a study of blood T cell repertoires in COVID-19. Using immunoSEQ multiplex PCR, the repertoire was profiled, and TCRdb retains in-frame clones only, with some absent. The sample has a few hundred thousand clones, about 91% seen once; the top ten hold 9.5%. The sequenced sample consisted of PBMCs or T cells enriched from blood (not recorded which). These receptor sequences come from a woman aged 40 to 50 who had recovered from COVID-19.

The CDR3 nucleotides read TGTGCCAGTAGGCTGGAGGGAAGGGCCTCCTACGAGCAGTACTTC. Amino acids: CASRLEGRASYEQYF. J is TRBJ2-7 and V is TRBV2, with D perhaps TRBD2 (6 bases). V dropped 9 bases and J dropped 0 bases, with 18 bases sitting between them. The CDR3 sequence is 15 residues long. Germline-derived CDR1 and CDR2 are SNHLY and FYNNEI.

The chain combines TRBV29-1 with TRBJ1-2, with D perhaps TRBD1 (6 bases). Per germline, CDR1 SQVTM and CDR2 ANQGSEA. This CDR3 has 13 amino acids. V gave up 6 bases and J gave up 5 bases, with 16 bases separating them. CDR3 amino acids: CSVDGGGGYGYTF. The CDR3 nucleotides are TGCAGCGTGGACGGCGGGGGCGGGTATGGCTACACCTTC.

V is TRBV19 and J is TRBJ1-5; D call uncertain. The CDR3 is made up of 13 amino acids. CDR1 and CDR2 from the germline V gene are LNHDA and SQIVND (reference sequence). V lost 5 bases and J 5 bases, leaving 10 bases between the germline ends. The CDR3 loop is CASSPDGDQPQHF. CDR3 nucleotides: TGTGCCAGTAGTCCGGACGGGGATCAGCCCCAGCATTTT.

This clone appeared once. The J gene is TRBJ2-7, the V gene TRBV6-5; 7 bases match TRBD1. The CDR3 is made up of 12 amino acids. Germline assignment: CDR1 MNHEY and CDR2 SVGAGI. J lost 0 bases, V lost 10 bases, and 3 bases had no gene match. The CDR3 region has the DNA TGTGCCACCCGACAGGGCTCCTACGAGCAGTACTTC. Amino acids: CATRQGSYEQYF.

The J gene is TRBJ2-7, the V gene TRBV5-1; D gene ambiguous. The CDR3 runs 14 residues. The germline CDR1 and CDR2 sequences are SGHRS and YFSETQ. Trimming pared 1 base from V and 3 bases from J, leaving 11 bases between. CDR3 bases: TGCGCCAGCAGCTTGCATGAGTTCGGCTACGAGCAGTACTTC. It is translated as CASSLHEFGYEQYF.

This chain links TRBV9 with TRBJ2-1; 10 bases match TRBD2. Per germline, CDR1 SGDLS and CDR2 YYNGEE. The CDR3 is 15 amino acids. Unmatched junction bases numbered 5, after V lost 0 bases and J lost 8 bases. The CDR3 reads CASSVGASGGDEQFF. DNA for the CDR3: TGTGCCAGCAGCGTAGGCGCTAGCGGGGGAGATGAGCAGTTCTTC.

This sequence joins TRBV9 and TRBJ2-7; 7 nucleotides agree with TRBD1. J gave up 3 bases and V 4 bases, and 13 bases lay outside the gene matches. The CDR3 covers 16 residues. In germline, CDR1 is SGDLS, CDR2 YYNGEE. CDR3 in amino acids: CASSPSEGQLYYEQYF. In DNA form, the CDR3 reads TGTGCCAGCAGCCCTTCCGAGGGACAGCTCTACTACGAGCAGTACTTC.

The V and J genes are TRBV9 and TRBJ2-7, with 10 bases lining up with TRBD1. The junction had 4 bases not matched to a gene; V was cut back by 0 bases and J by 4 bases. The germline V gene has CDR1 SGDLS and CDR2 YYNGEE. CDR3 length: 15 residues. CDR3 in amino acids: CASSVAGQGGYEQYF. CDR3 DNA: TGTGCCAGCAGCGTAGCAGGACAGGGGGGGTACGAGCAGTACTTC.